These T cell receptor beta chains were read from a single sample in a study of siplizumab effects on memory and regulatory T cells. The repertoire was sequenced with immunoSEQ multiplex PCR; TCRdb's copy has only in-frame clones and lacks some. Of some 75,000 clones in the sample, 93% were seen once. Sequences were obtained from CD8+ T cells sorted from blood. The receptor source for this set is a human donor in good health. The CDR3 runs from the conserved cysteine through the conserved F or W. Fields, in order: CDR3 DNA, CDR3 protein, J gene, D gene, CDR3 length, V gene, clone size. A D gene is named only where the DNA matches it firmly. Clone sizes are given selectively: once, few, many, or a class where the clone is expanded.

TGTGCCAGCAGCTTGGGACAGCTAACGGAGCAGTTCTTC,CASSLGQLTEQFF,TRBJ2-1,TRBD1,13,TRBV7-9,.
TGTGCCAGCAGCTTGTGGGGCTCTGGGGCCAACGTCCTGACTTTC,CASSLWGSGANVLTF,TRBJ2-6,.,15,TRBV5-6,.
TGTGCCAGTAGTATGGCAGGGCCCCTTAGCGAGCAGTACTTC,CASSMAGPLSEQYF,TRBJ2-7,.,14,TRBV19,.
TGTGCCAGCAGCCCGGGGGGGAACACAGATACGCAGTATTTT,CASSPGGNTDTQYF,TRBJ2-3,TRBD2,14,TRBV13,once
TGTGCCAGCAGTGAAGAGGTTACAGGGGCTAATGAGCAGTTCTTC,CASSEEVTGANEQFF,TRBJ2-1,TRBD1,15,TRBV6-1,once
TGTGCCATCAGTTTTGAGGGCGGCTACACCTTC,CAISFEGGYTF,TRBJ1-2,.,11,TRBV10-3,.
TGTGCCAGTAGTATACCAGGGTTTAATTCACCCCTCCACTTT,CASSIPGFNSPLHF,TRBJ1-6,.,14,TRBV19,once
TGTGCCAGCAGCCTTTCCGGGACAGACTACGAGCAGTACTTC,CASSLSGTDYEQYF,TRBJ2-7,TRBD1,14,TRBV28,once
TGTGCCAGTAGTCTGCAGGGGCTTCCCTCCGAGCAGTACTTC,CASSLQGLPSEQYF,TRBJ2-7,.,14,TRBV19,.
TGCGCCAGCAGCTTGGGCCAGGGAATTCAGCCCCAGCATTTT,CASSLGQGIQPQHF,TRBJ1-5,.,14,TRBV5-1,.
TGTGCCAGCAGCTTAGGTCCAGGCCGCTCTGGAAACACCATATATTTT,CASSLGPGRSGNTIYF,TRBJ1-3,.,16,TRBV13,.
TGTGCCAGCAGCTTGACAGGGGGAAACACCATATATTTT,CASSLTGGNTIYF,TRBJ1-3,.,13,TRBV5-4,.
TGTGCCAGCAGCCCTATCGAATCAGGCAACACCATATATTTT,CASSPIESGNTIYF,TRBJ1-3,.,14,TRBV4-2,.
TGTGCCAGCAGCGATGAAGGGACAGGAGGCAACACCATATATTTT,CASSDEGTGGNTIYF,TRBJ1-3,TRBD1,15,TRBV2,medium-sized
TGCGCCAGCAGCCAAGATGGGGACGGATACGAGCAGTACTTC,CASSQDGDGYEQYF,TRBJ2-7,.,14,TRBV4-1,.
TGTGCCAGCAGCTCGGGGACCCTCGAGCAGTACTTC,CASSSGTLEQYF,TRBJ2-7,.,12,TRBV5-4,.
TGTGCCAGCAGTTACTCGACTGGGTATGGCTACACCTTC,CASSYSTGYGYTF,TRBJ1-2,.,13,TRBV6-5,.
TGTGCCAGCAGTTCCCCCCCGAGGAAGAACGAGCAGTACTTC,CASSSPPRKNEQYF,TRBJ2-7,.,14,TRBV12-1,.
TGCGCCAGCAGCCAAGATCGGGGGTGGGAGCAGTACTTC,CASSQDRGWEQYF,TRBJ2-7,.,13,TRBV4-1,once
TGTGCCAGCAGGTCCGAGGGAGGGGACACTGAAGCTTTCTTT,CASRSEGGDTEAFF,TRBJ1-1,.,14,TRBV6-5,.
TGTGCCAGTAGGATCGTCCAGGGGGGTTATGGCTACACCTTC,CASRIVQGGYGYTF,TRBJ1-2,TRBD1,14,TRBV19,.
TGCAGCGTCTCGGGGGGGGCTAACTATGGCTACACCTTC,CSVSGGANYGYTF,TRBJ1-2,.,13,TRBV29-1,.
TGTGCCAGCAGCGACCCCACCGGGGGCGGGGGACCCTCTAGCACAGATACGCAGTATTTT,CASSDPTGGGGPSSTDTQYF,TRBJ2-3,.,20,TRBV9,once
TGTGCCAGCACAACCCCGACAAATTATGGCTACACCTTC,CASTTPTNYGYTF,TRBJ1-2,.,13,TRBV27,.
TGTGCCAGCATGGAGGGGGGGGACGAAAAACTGTTTTTT,CASMEGGDEKLFF,TRBJ1-4,.,13,TRBV7-6,.
TGCGCCAGCAGGGATGTGAACACCGGGGAGCTGTTTTTT,CASRDVNTGELFF,TRBJ2-2,.,13,TRBV4-1,.
TGTGCCAGCAGTCCCAGGACAGGGACAACTGAAGCTTTCTTT,CASSPRTGTTEAFF,TRBJ1-1,TRBD1,14,TRBV27,.
TGTGCCAGCAGCTCCGGGACAGCTTATGGCTACACCTTC,CASSSGTAYGYTF,TRBJ1-2,TRBD1,13,TRBV7-9,.
TGCGCCAGCAGCCCAACTAGTCTTACAGATACGCAGTATTTT,CASSPTSLTDTQYF,TRBJ2-3,.,14,TRBV4-1,.
TGTGCCAGCAGTTTTTTGGGTCCCCATCAGCCCCAGCATTTT,CASSFLGPHQPQHF,TRBJ1-5,.,14,TRBV27,.
TGTGCCAGCAGCACACCGACAGGGAGTTCCTACAATGAGCAGTTCTTC,CASSTPTGSSYNEQFF,TRBJ2-1,TRBD1,16,TRBV7-9,.
TGCAGCATATTAGACGCGAACACCGGGGAGCTGTTTTTT,CSILDANTGELFF,TRBJ2-2,.,13,TRBV29-1,.
TGTGCCAGCAGCCGACGGGGTTCCTACGAGCAGTACTTC,CASSRRGSYEQYF,TRBJ2-7,.,13,TRBV7-9,.
TGTGCCAGCAGCGTTGGATCGGGGGTCGAGCAGTACTTC,CASSVGSGVEQYF,TRBJ2-7,.,13,TRBV9,.
TGTGCCAGCAGTTACTCGACGGCCGGGAATTCACCCCTCCACTTT,CASSYSTAGNSPLHF,TRBJ1-6,.,15,TRBV6-5,.
TGTGCCAGCAGTTTGGGACAGGGGGCCCTAAACGAGCAGTACTTC,CASSLGQGALNEQYF,TRBJ2-7,TRBD1,15,TRBV27,.
TGCGCCAGCAGCCGTAGCGGGGGCCCTGATACGCAGTATTTT,CASSRSGGPDTQYF,TRBJ2-3,TRBD2,14,TRBV4-3,.
TGTGCCAGCAGCGCTGGGGCAGGGAACTATGGCTACACCTTC,CASSAGAGNYGYTF,TRBJ1-2,.,14,TRBV9,.
TGTGCCAGCAGCTTGATCCCCTCCTCCTACGAGCAGTACTTC,CASSLIPSSYEQYF,TRBJ2-7,.,14,TRBV5-6,.
TGCGCCAGCAGCCAAGCCGGGACAGGGGCCTCAGATACGCAGTATTTT,CASSQAGTGASDTQYF,TRBJ2-3,TRBD1,16,TRBV4-1,.
TGTGCCAGCAGCCAAGATCCGCCGACAGGGAGACAAGAGACCCAGTACTTC,CASSQDPPTGRQETQYF,TRBJ2-5,TRBD1,17,TRBV14,.
TGTGCCAGCAGCTTCGGGACTAGCGGGGATACGCAGTATTTT,CASSFGTSGDTQYF,TRBJ2-3,TRBD2,14,TRBV5-6,.
TGTGCCAGCAGCGGGGGACAGGGGCTAAGCGGGACTGAAGCTTTCTTT,CASSGGQGLSGTEAFF,TRBJ1-1,TRBD1,16,TRBV5-4,.
TGTGCCAGCAGCGCATCCGGGACAGGGACAGATACGCAGTATTTT,CASSASGTGTDTQYF,TRBJ2-3,TRBD1,15,TRBV9,.
TGTGCCAGCAGTTTATCAGGCAATGAGCAGTTCTTC,CASSLSGNEQFF,TRBJ2-1,.,12,TRBV27,.
TGTGCCATCAGTGAGTCGGGAAACGATGGACCGTCCTACGAGCAGTACTTC,CAISESGNDGPSYEQYF,TRBJ2-7,.,17,TRBV10-3,.
TGTGCCAGTAGTAATGGACAGGGCTTGGATACGCAGTATTTT,CASSNGQGLDTQYF,TRBJ2-3,TRBD1,14,TRBV19,.
TGTGCCAGCAGCCCGGGGTATGAGCAGTACTTC,CASSPGYEQYF,TRBJ2-7,.,11,TRBV4-2,.
TGTGCCAGCAGGTCAGACAATGAGCAGTTCTTC,CASRSDNEQFF,TRBJ2-1,.,11,TRBV6-5,once
TGTGCCAGCAGTACTAGCGGGGGGGACGAGCAGTACTTC,CASSTSGGDEQYF,TRBJ2-7,TRBD2,13,TRBV6-1,.
TGTGCCAGCAGCACGCCCGACAGGGGCCCCCCCATGGGCGGGGAGCTGTTTTTT,CASSTPDRGPPMGGELFF,TRBJ2-2,TRBD1,18,TRBV9,.
TGTGCCAGCAGCGAGGGGGGACTAGTGATCAGGGATACGCAGTATTTT,CASSEGGLVIRDTQYF,TRBJ2-3,TRBD2,16,TRBV9,.
TGTGCCATTCCGGGACAGGGCTATGGCTACACCTTC,CAIPGQGYGYTF,TRBJ1-2,TRBD1,12,TRBV28,.
TGTGCCAGCAGTGACTCGAGAGCCAGCTCCTACAATGAGCAGTTCTTC,CASSDSRASSYNEQFF,TRBJ2-1,.,16,TRBV6-4,medium-sized
TGTGCCAGCGGGGCAGGGAGCAACGAGCAGTACTTC,CASGAGSNEQYF,TRBJ2-7,.,12,TRBV9,.
TGTGCCAGCAGCTTGGGGAACGAGCAGTACTTC,CASSLGNEQYF,TRBJ2-7,.,11,TRBV11-2,.